Included here is one T cell receptor (beta chain) sequence, with context. Its antigen is currently unknown. As for the donors, each was a healthy bone marrow donor. Nominally healthy donors provided the samples, though records likely missed some immune exposures. The data are from a study of cytomegalovirus exposure and HLA in healthy donors. Study-level points and caveats: Earlier analysis yielded a pattern in which most TCR beta V segments were productive about 90% or about 30% of the time.

V gave up 5 bases and J gave up 0 bases, with 5 bases separating them. The CDR3 totals 12 residues. Germline CDR1 is MNHNY and CDR2 is SVGAGI (reference sequence). Primers: 60 Vbeta forward and 13 Jbeta reverse. Original methodology: Counted up in a later analysis, unique TCR beta chains came to around 80 million, with some 11 million shared. Sequenced by immunoSEQ multiplex PCR; TCRdb stores in-frame clones only, minus some. D and trimming come from the DNA, and the V and J calls and clone size come from that table. The table lists under 110,000 clones, under 85% of them singletons. Sequencing was done on a sample of PBMCs. The receptor was derived from a woman between 35 and 50 years old in good health and CMV-seronegative. This chain joins TRBV6-6 and TRBJ2-7; no clear D gene. For the CDR3, the DNA is TGTGCCAGCAGTACCGGCTCCTACGAGCAGTACTTC. Its protein is CASSTGSYEQYF.